A single sample gave rise to the 19 T cell receptor beta chains below, sequenced in a study of beta chain features in type 1 diabetes. Their antigen targets remain unknown. General observations from the study: Across all four CD4+ subsets, people with type 1 diabetes showed modestly shorter TCRB CDR3s.

The sequenced template was cDNA made from the entire isolated RNA. TCRdb's table, derived via immunoSEQ multiplex PCR, lists solely in-frame clones and lacks some. The table has a few hundred thousand clones, 14% seen once. The sample comprised naive CD4+ T cells from blood. Every receptor here comes from a man aged 25-40 years with type 1 diabetes.

The V and J genes are TRBV2 and TRBJ2-1; D perhaps matches TRBD2 (5 bases). Germline-derived CDR1 and CDR2 are SNHLY and FYNNEI. Between the trimmed V and J ends, which lost 3 bases and 10 bases, there was a span of 16 bases. CDR3 size: 14 residues. The CDR3: CASSDASRLTEQFF. Here the CDR3 DNA reads TGTGCCAGCAGTGACGCTAGCAGACTCACCGAGCAGTTCTTC.

The V call is TRBV18, the J call TRBJ2-3, with 9 bases that match TRBD2. After removal of 3 bases from V and 4 bases from J, the junction contained 5 bases not matched to a gene. The germline V gene has CDR1 KGHSH and CDR2 LQKENI. This CDR3 spans 15 amino acids. DNA for the CDR3: TGTGCCAGCTCACCTAGCGGGAGTTCGTCAGATACGCAGTATTTT. This encodes CASSPSGSSSDTQYF.

The CDR3 nucleotides are TGTGCCAGCAGTTACGGAGATTCCTCCTACAATGAGCAGTTCTTC. Translated: CASSYGDSSYNEQFF. This chain connects TRBV6-6 to TRBJ2-1, with no clear D. The CDR3 totals 15 residues. The V end lost 2 bases, the J end lost 0 bases, and 8 bases lay between the germline ends. Germline V gives CDR1 MNHNY, CDR2 SVGAGI (reference sequence).

The chain joins TRBV25-1 to TRBJ1-2, with TRBD1 matching over 7 bases. V shed 6 bases and J 8 bases; nucleotides not matched to a gene: 9. CDR1 and CDR2 (germline): MGHDK, SYGVNS. This CDR3 has 13 amino acids. The CDR3 nucleotides read TGTGCCAGCAGGAAAGGGGGCGCGAGGGGCTACACCTTC. Residues: CASRKGGARGYTF.

The sample holds a few counts of this clone. V and J are TRBV30 and TRBJ1-2; 8 nucleotides align to TRBD1. CDR1 GTSNPN and CDR2 SVGIG come from the germline V gene (reference sequence). The CDR3 has 12 residues. Trimming removed 5 bases from V and 8 bases from J; junction bases left unmatched: 7. CDR3 nucleotide sequence: TGTGCCTGGGTATCTTCAGGGGGCGGCTACACCTTC. It encodes CAWVSSGGGYTF.

This clone turned up a few times. The genes are TRBV7-3 and TRBJ2-6, with D maybe TRBD2 (6 bases). The CDR3 covers 15 residues. V dropped 4 bases and J dropped 0 bases, with 7 bases sitting between them. The germline V gene encodes CDR1 SGHTA and CDR2 FQGTGA. CDR3 coding DNA: TGTGCCAGCAGCTCGACTAGCTCTGGGGCCAACGTCCTGACTTTC. This encodes CASSSTSSGANVLTF.

The gene calls are TRBV2 and TRBJ2-3; D is uncertain. V was trimmed by 5 bases and J by 2 bases, leaving 5 bases between them. Germline V gene sequence: CDR1 SNHLY, CDR2 FYNNEI. The CDR3 is 12 amino acids. In DNA, the CDR3 is TGTGCCAGCAGTTACAACACAGATACGCAGTATTTT. Encoded protein: CASSYNTDTQYF.

The CDR3 sequence: CTSSHESADTQYF. The CDR3 region has the DNA TGCACCAGCAGCCATGAGAGTGCGGATACGCAGTATTTT. The rearrangement joins TRBV1 to TRBJ2-3; TRBD2, the table's D call, lacks a check against the DNA. TRBV1 is listed as a pseudogene. The CDR3 is 13 residues long.

This rearrangement joins TRBV27 to TRBJ2-3; 13 bases align to TRBD2. Per germline, CDR1 MNHEY and CDR2 SMNVEV (reference sequence). The trim removed 10 bases at V and 8 bases at J, leaving 18 bases unmatched. This CDR3 is 17 amino acids long. The CDR3 loop is CATTIAQGLAGSGTQYF. The CDR3 DNA follows: TGTGCCACCACAATAGCCCAGGGACTAGCGGGATCGGGTACGCAGTATTTT.

There are a few counts of this clone. The rearrangement uses TRBV27 and TRBJ1-3; D gene unclear. The CDR3 totals 12 residues. Germline CDR1 reads MNHEY; CDR2 reads SMNVEV (reference sequence). V lost 6 bases to trimming and J lost 4 bases, with 7 bases between them. The CDR3 DNA reads as TGTGCCAGCAGCTCTACCGGAAACACCATATATTTT. It specifies CASSSTGNTIYF.

This clone was recorded a few times. CDR3: CASSLGLAGPNEQFF. In DNA form, the CDR3 reads TGTGCCAGCAGCTTAGGTCTAGCGGGACCCAATGAGCAGTTCTTC. V and J are TRBV7-7 and TRBJ2-1; TRBD2 matches at 9 bases. CDR1 and CDR2 from the germline V gene are SSHAT and FNYEAQ (reference sequence). Trimming at V came to 1 base and at J to 6 bases, leaving 4 bases not matched to a gene. This CDR3 has 15 amino acids.

The chain recombines TRBV19 with TRBJ2-2, with a possible D match to TRBD1 (5 bases). The CDR3 is 14 amino acids. Trimming removed 7 bases from V and 1 base from J, with 10 bases in between. Germline V gene lookup returns CDR1 LNHDA and CDR2 SQIVND (reference sequence). The CDR3 protein is CASTQGMNTGELFF. In DNA, the CDR3 is TGTGCCAGTACTCAGGGAATGAACACCGGGGAGCTGTTTTTT.

CDR3 nucleotide sequence: TGTGCCAGTGCGCCCGGGACAGTGATCCTCTCTGGGGCCAACGTCCTGACTTTC. Translation: CASAPGTVILSGANVLTF. The chain employs TRBV19 and TRBJ2-6; the match to TRBD1 covers 7 bases. CDR1 LNHDA and CDR2 SQIVND come from the germline V gene (reference sequence). J lost 0 bases, V lost 8 bases, and 13 bases had no gene match. The CDR3 has 18 amino acids.

CDR3 coding DNA: TGTGCCGGCGAAGCGGCAACAGGGGAACTCGGCAATCAGCCCCAGCATTTT. Translating gives CAGEAATGELGNQPQHF. The chain combines TRBV21-1 with TRBJ1-5; the table gives TRBD1 as D, unverified against the DNA. TRBV21-1 is recorded as a pseudogene. The CDR3 length is 17 residues.

This clone turned up a few times. This chain links TRBV7-9 with TRBJ1-5; no definite D call. Per germline, CDR1 SEHNR and CDR2 FQNEAQ (reference sequence). V was shortened by 0 bases and J by 3 bases, with 12 bases between the two germline ends. CDR3 length equals 16 residues. In DNA form, the CDR3 reads TGTGCCAGCAGCTTAGCGGTCTTTCAGATCAATCAGCCCCAGCATTTT. Translated: CASSLAVFQINQPQHF.

The chain recombines TRBV28 with TRBJ1-2, with 9 bases aligning to TRBD1. Trimming at V came to 6 bases and at J to 4 bases, leaving 6 bases not matched to a gene. The CDR3 loop spans 14 amino acids. The germline V gene encodes CDR1 MDHEN and CDR2 SYDVKM. This CDR3 reads CASRRGTGTYGYTF. The CDR3 DNA follows: TGTGCCAGCAGACGTGGGACAGGGACCTATGGCTACACCTTC.

This clone was picked up a small number of times. This chain connects TRBV5-1 to TRBJ2-1, with 13 bases lining up with TRBD2. The junction had 2 bases not matched to a gene; V was cut back by 3 bases and J by 5 bases. This CDR3 contains 15 residues. Germline CDR1 SGHRS, CDR2 YFSETQ. The DNA for the CDR3 is TGCGCCAGCAGCTCGGGACTAGCGGGGCACAATGAGCAGTTCTTC. It specifies CASSSGLAGHNEQFF. Using reference TRBV5-1 and TRBJ2-1 for the parts outside the CDR3, the full variable domain is KAGVTQTPRYLIKTRGQQVTLSCSPISGHRSVSWYQQTPGQGLQFLFEYFSETQRNKGNFPGRFSGRQFSNSRSEMNVSTLELGDSALYLCASSSGLAGHNEQFFGPGTRLTVL.

The chain has TRBV19 and TRBJ1-2; possibly TRBD1 for D (5 bases). This CDR3 is 17 amino acids long. Germline lookup yields CDR1 LNHDA and CDR2 SQIVND (reference sequence). V lost 2 bases to trimming and J lost 4 bases, with 20 bases between them. The CDR3 region has the DNA TGTGCCAGTAGTATAACGGTAACCTCGACAGCTGCCTATGGCTACACCTTC. Translating gives CASSITVTSTAAYGYTF.

This clone was found a few times. This sequence joins TRBV6-5 and TRBJ2-7; 7 bases match TRBD1. Trimming removed 6 bases from V and 6 bases from J; junction bases left unmatched: 11. This CDR3 is 14 amino acids long. The germline V gene has CDR1 MNHEY and CDR2 SVGAGI. The CDR3 loop reads CASRSPGTVIEQYF. Here the CDR3 DNA reads TGTGCCAGCAGATCACCCGGGACAGTTATCGAGCAGTACTTC.